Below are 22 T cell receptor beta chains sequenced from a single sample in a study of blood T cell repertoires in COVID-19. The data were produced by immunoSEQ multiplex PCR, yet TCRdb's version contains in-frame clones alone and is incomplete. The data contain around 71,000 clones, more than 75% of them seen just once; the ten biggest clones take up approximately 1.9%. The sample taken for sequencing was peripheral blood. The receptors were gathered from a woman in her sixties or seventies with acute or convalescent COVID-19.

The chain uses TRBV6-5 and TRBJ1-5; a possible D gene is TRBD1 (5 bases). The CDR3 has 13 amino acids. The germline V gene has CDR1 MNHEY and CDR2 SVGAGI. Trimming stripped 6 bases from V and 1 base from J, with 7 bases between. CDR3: CASRRDSNQPQHF. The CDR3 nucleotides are TGTGCCAGCAGGCGGGACAGCAATCAGCCCCAGCATTTT.

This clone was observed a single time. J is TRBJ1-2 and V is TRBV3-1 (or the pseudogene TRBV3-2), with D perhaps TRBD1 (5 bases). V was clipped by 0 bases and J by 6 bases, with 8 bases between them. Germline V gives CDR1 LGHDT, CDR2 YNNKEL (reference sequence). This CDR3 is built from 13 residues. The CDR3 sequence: CASSQEGPHGYTF. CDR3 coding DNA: TGTGCCAGCAGCCAAGAGGGGCCTCATGGCTACACCTTC.

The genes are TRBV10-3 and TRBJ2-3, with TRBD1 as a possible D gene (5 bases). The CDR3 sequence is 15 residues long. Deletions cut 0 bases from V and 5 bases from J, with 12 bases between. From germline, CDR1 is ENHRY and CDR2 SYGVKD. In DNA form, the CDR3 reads TGTGCCATCAGTGAGTCGGGGCAGGGTATAGATACGCAGTATTTT. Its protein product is CAISESGQGIDTQYF.

This chain's CDR3 is CASSGRQVPNTEAFF. CDR3 in DNA: TGTGCCAGCAGCGGACGACAGGTCCCGAACACTGAAGCTTTCTTT. J is TRBJ1-1 and V is TRBV13; D is possibly TRBD1 (6 bases). Trimming removed 5 bases at V and 1 base at J, with 14 bases between. CDR1 is PRHDT and CDR2 is FYEKMQ in the germline V gene (reference sequence). The CDR3 covers 15 residues.

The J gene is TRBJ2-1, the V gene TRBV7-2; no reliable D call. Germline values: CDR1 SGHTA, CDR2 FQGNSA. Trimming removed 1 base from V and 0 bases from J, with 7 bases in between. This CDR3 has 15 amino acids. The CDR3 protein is CASSLDGYSYNEQFF. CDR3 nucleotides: TGTGCCAGCAGCTTAGACGGGTACTCCTACAATGAGCAGTTCTTC.

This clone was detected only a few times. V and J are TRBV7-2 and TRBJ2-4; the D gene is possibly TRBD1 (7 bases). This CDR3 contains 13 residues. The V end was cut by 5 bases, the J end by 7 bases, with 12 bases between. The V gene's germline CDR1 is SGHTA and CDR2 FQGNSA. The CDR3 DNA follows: TGTGCCAGCAGCCCAGGGGGGAGGAACATTCAGTACTTC. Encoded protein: CASSPGGRNIQYF.

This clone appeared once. CDR3 residues: CASSFESTSGAYNEQFF. As DNA, the CDR3 is TGTGCCAGCAGCTTTGAATCAACTAGCGGGGCTTACAATGAGCAGTTCTTC. The chain is built from TRBV7-9 and TRBJ2-1, with 10 bases identical to TRBD2. J was trimmed by 4 bases and V by 3 bases; bases with no gene match: 9. The CDR3 runs 17 residues. Germline-derived CDR1 and CDR2 are SEHNR and FQNEAQ (reference sequence).

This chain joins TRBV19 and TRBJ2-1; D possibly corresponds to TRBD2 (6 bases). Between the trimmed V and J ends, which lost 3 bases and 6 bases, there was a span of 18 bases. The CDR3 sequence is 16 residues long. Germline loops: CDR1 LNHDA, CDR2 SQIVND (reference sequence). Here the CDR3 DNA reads TGTGCCAGTAGTATCAGGAGGGGCGGGGATTCCAATGAGCAGTTCTTC. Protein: CASSIRRGGDSNEQFF.

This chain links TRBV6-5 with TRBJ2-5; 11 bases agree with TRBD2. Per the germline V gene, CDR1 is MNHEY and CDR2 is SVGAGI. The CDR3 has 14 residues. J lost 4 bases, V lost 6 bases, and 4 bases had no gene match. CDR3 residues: CASRPGLAAETQYF. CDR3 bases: TGTGCCAGCAGACCGGGACTAGCGGCAGAGACCCAGTACTTC.

The CDR3 sequence: CASSLETGRNSPLHF. The CDR3 DNA reads TGTGCCAGCAGCTTAGAGACAGGGAGAAATTCACCCCTCCACTTT. The chain links TRBV7-2 to TRBJ1-6; 7 bases agree with TRBD1. CDR1 is SGHTA and CDR2 is FQGNSA in the germline V gene. The CDR3 totals 15 residues. With 1 base clipped from V and 7 bases from J, the junction kept 4 bases outside the gene matches.

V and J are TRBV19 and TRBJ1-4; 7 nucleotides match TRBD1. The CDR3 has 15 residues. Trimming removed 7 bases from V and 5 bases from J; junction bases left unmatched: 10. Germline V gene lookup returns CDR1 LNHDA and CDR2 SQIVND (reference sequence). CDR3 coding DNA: TGTGCCAGTACCCAGGTGGGACAGACAAATGAAAAACTGTTTTTT. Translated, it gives CASTQVGQTNEKLFF.

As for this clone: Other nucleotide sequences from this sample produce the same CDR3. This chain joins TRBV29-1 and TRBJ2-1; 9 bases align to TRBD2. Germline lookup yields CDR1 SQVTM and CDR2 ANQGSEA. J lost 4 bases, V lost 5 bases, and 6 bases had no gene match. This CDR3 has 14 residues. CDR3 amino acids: CSVSRLAEYNEQFF. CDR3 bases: TGCAGCGTTTCCCGACTAGCGGAGTACAATGAGCAGTTCTTC.

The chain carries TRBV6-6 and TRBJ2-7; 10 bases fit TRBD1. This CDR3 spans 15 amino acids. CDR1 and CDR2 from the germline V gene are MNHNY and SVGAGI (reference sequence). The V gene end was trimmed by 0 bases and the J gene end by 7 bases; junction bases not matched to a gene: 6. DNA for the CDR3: TGTGCCAGCAGTTACTCCCGGGACAGGGGCGGGGAGCAGTACTTC. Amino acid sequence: CASSYSRDRGGEQYF.

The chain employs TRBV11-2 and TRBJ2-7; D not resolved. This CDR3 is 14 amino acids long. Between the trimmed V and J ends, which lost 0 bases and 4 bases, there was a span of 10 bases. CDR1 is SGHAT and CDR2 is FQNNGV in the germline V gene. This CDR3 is CASSLDLQPYEQYF. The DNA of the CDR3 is TGTGCCAGCAGCTTAGATCTACAGCCTTACGAGCAGTACTTC.

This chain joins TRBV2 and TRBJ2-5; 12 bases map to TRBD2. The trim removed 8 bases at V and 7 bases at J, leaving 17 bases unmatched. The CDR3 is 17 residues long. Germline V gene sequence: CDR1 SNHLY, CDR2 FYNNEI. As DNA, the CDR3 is TGTGCCAGCTTCCGGTCGTGGACTAGCGGGGCCCCCGGGACCCAGTACTTC. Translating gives CASFRSWTSGAPGTQYF. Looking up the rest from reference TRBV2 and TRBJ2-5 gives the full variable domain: EPEVTQTPSHQVTQMGQEVILRCVPISNHLYFYWYRQILGQKVEFLVSFYNNEISEKSEIFDDQFSVERPDGSNFTLKIRSTKLEDSAMYFCASFRSWTSGAPGTQYFGPGTRLLVL.

The CDR3 DNA sequence: TGTGCCAGCAACTCGAGATGGCGGCGGGGCTACACCTTC. This encodes CASNSRWRRGYTF. V gene TRBV13 combines with J gene TRBJ1-2; no firm D call. The germline V gene encodes CDR1 PRHDT and CDR2 FYEKMQ (reference sequence). V lost 7 bases and J lost 8, with 17 bases in between. This CDR3 has 13 residues.

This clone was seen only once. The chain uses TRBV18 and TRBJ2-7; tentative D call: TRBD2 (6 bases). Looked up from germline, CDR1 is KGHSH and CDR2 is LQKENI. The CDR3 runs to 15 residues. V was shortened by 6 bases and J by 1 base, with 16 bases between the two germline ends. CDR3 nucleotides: TGTGCCAGCTCTCCCTCCCGGGACTCTTCCTACGAGCAGTACTTC. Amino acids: CASSPSRDSSYEQYF.

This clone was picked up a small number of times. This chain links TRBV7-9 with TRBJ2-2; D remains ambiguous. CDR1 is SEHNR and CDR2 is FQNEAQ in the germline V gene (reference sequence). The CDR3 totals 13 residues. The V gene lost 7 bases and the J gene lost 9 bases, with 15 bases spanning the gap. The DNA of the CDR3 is TGTGCCAGCACCATCACGGTGGGCCGGGAGCTGTTTTTT. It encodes CASTITVGRELFF.

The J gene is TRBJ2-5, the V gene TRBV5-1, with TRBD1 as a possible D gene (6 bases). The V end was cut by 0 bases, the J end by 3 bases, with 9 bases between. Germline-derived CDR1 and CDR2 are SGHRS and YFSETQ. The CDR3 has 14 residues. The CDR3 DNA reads TGCGCCAGCAGCTTGGGATCAGGGGAAGAGACCCAGTACTTC. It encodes CASSLGSGEETQYF.

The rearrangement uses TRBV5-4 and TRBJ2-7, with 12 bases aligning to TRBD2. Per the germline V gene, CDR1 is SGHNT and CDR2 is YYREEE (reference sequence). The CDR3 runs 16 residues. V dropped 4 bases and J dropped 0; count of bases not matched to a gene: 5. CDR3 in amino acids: CASSPGLAGNSYEQYF. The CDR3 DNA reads TGTGCCAGCAGCCCAGGACTAGCGGGGAACTCCTACGAGCAGTACTTC.

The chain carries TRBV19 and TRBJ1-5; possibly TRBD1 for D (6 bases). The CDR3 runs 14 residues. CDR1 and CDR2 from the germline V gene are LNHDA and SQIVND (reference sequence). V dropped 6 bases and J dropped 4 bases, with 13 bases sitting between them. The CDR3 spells CASSLGAANQPQHF. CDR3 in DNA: TGTGCCAGTAGCCTGGGGGCAGCAAATCAGCCCCAGCATTTT. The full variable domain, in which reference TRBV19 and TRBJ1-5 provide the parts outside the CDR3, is DGGITQSPKYLFRKEGQNVTLSCEQNLNHDAMYWYRQDPGQGLRLIYYSQIVNDFQKGDIAEGYSVSREKKESFPLTVTSAQKNPTAFYLCASSLGAANQPQHFGDGTRLSIL.

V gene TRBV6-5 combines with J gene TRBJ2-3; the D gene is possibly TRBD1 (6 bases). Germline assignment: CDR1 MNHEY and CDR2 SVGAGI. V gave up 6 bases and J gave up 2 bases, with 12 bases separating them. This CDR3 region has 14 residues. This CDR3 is CASSVRGHTDTQYF. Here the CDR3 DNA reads TGTGCCAGCAGCGTAAGGGGACACACAGATACGCAGTATTTT.